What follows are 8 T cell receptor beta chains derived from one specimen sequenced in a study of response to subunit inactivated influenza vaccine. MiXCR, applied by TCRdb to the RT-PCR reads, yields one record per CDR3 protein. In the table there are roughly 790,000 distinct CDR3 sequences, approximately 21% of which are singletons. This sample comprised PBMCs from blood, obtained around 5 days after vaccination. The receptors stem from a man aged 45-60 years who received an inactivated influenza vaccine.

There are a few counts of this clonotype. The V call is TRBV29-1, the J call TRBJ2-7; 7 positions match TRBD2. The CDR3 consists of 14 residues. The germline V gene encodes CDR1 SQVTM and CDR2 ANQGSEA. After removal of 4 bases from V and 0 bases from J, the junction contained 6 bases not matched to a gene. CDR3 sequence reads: CSVGIGGSSYEQYF. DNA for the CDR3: TGCAGCGTTGGGATCGGGGGGTCCTCCTACGAGCAGTACTTC.

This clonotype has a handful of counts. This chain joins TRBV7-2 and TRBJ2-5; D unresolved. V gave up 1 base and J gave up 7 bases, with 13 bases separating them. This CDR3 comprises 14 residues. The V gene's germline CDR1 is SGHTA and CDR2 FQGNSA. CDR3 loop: CASSLDGNGRTQYF. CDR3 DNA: TGTGCCAGCAGCTTAGACGGCAATGGACGGACCCAGTACTTC.

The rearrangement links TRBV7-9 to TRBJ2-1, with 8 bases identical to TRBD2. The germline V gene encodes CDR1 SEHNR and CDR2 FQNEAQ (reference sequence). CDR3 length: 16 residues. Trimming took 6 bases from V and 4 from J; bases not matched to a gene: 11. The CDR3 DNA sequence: TGTGCCAGCAGACCCCCCAAGCGGGGGCGGTACAATGAGCAGTTCTTC. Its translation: CASRPPKRGRYNEQFF.

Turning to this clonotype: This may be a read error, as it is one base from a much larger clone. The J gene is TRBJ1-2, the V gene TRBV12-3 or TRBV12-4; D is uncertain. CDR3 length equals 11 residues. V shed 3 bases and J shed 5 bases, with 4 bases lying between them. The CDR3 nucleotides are TGTGCCAGCAGTTTTGCTTATGGCTACACCTTC. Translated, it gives CASSFAYGYTF.

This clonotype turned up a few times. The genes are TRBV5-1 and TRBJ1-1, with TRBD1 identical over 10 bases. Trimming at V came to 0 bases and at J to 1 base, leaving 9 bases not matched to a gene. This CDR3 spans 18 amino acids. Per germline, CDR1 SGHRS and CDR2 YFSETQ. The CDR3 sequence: CASSLGTGGYPTNTEAFF. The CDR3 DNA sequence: TGCGCCAGCAGCTTGGGGACAGGGGGGTATCCTACGAACACTGAAGCTTTCTTT.

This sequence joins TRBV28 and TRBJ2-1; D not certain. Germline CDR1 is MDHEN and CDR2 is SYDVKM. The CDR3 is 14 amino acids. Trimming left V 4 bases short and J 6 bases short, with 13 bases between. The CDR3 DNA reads TGTGCCAGCAGTTCACCTAATGGGCCCAATGAGCAGTTCTTC. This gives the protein CASSSPNGPNEQFF. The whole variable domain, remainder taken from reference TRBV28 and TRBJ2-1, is DVKVTQSSRYLVKRTGEKVFLECVQDMDHENMFWYRQDPGLGLRLIYFSYDVKMKEKGDIPEGYSVSREKKERFSLILESASTNQTSMYLCASSSPNGPNEQFFGPGTRLTVL.

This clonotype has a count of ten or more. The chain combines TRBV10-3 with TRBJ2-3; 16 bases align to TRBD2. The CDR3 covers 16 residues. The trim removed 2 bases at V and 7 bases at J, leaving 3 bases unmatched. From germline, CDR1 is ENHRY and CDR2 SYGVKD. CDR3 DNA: TGTGCCATCAGTGAGCCGGGACTAGCGGGGGGGTATACGCAGTATTTT. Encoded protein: CAISEPGLAGGYTQYF.

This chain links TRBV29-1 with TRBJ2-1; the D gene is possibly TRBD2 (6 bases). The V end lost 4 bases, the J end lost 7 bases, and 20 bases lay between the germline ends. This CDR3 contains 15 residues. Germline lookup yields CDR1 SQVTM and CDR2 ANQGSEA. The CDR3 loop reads CSVGLPRRGFNEQFF. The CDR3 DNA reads TGCAGCGTTGGGCTTCCTAGGCGGGGATTTAATGAGCAGTTCTTC.